The rows below give T cell receptor beta chains drawn from one sample of a study of T cell changes during pregnancy in multiple sclerosis. The data were produced by immunoSEQ multiplex PCR, yet TCRdb's version contains in-frame clones alone and is incomplete. The profile shows roughly 46,000 clones, 90% to 95% of them singletons. The input for sequencing was peripheral blood, taken in the third trimester of pregnancy. These receptors were collected from a female donor with multiple sclerosis, enrolled in a pregnancy study. Each CDR3 is given with its conserved first and last residue. D genes are given only for firm matches. Clone size appears in some rows only: once, few, many, or a class for an expanded clone.

>TRBD2|TRBJ2-1|.|TRBV18
CASSPSGTSGNEQFF
TGTGCCAGCTCACCTTCCGGGACTAGCGGGAATGAGCAGTTCTTC
>.|TRBJ2-3|.|TRBV5-1
CASSLDYTDTQYF
TGCGCCAGCAGCTTGGACTACACAGATACGCAGTATTTT
>.|TRBJ1-2|few|TRBV5-6
CASSNLLGQDSYGYTF
TGTGCCAGCAGCAATTTATTAGGACAAGATTCCTATGGCTACACCTTC
>.|TRBJ1-4|.|TRBV7-9
CASSLSSAGKLFF
TGTGCCAGCAGCCTGAGTTCAGCGGGAAAACTGTTTTTT
>TRBD1|TRBJ2-5|.|TRBV5-4
CASSPRDRAWETQYF
TGTGCCAGCAGCCCCCGGGACAGGGCTTGGGAGACCCAGTACTTC
>.|TRBJ2-2|.|TRBV30
CAWSVEGVTGELFF
TGTGCCTGGAGTGTAGAAGGGGTCACCGGGGAGCTGTTTTTT
>.|TRBJ2-7|.|TRBV29-1
CSVSRGSYEQYF
TGCAGCGTTTCAAGGGGATCCTACGAGCAGTACTTC
>TRBD2|TRBJ2-3|.|TRBV7-3
CASSSQTSGGADTQYF
TGTGCCAGCAGCTCTCAAACTAGCGGGGGGGCAGATACGCAGTATTTT
>.|TRBJ2-2|.|TRBV21-1
CASPKRREGPQGWKGGELFF
TGTGCCAGCCCAAAAAGGCGGGAGGGCCCTCAGGGGTGGAAGGGCGGGGAGCTGTTTTTT
>TRBD1|TRBJ2-1|.|TRBV7-9
CASSHPDRDDEQFF
TGTGCCAGCAGCCACCCGGACAGGGACGATGAGCAGTTCTTC
>.|TRBJ2-3|.|TRBV7-2
CASSLERSPNTQYF
TGTGCCAGCAGCTTAGAGAGGAGCCCAAATACGCAGTATTTT
>TRBD1|TRBJ1-1|.|TRBV19
CASTPTGWVTEAFF
TGTGCCAGTACTCCGACAGGGTGGGTCACTGAAGCTTTCTTT
>TRBD2|TRBJ2-5|.|TRBV18
CASSNDPGTSSYF
TGTGCCAGCTCAAACGACCCTGGGACTAGCTCGTACTTC
>.|TRBJ2-3|.|TRBV7-9
CASSLAAGRPTDTQYF
TGTGCCAGCAGCTTAGCAGCGGGCCGCCCCACAGATACGCAGTATTTT
>.|TRBJ2-5|.|TRBV15
CATRRQTKETQYF
TGTGCCACTAGGAGGCAGACAAAAGAGACCCAGTACTTC
>.|TRBJ1-2|.|TRBV7-9
CASSFSYGYTF
TGTGCCAGCAGCTTCTCCTATGGCTACACCTTC
>.|TRBJ1-2|.|TRBV11-2
CASSFGHYGYTF
TGTGCCAGCAGCTTTGGGCATTATGGCTACACCTTC
>.|TRBJ1-2|.|TRBV7-9
CASSSGGYYGYTF
TGTGCCAGCAGCTCGGGGGGTTACTATGGCTACACCTTC
>TRBD2|TRBJ2-7|.|TRBV27
CASSTGLDEQYF
TGTGCCAGCAGTACCGGACTAGACGAGCAGTACTTC
>.|TRBJ1-1|few|TRBV9
CASSVVGQGDTEAFF
TGTGCCAGCAGCGTGGTTGGGCAGGGTGACACTGAAGCTTTCTTT
>.|TRBJ1-3|once|TRBV30
CAWTVTGGNTIYF
TGTGCCTGGACGGTGACAGGCGGAAACACCATATATTTT
>TRBD2|TRBJ2-7|.|TRBV2
CASRFSGIGDEQYF
TGTGCCAGCAGGTTTAGCGGGATAGGGGATGAGCAGTACTTC
>.|TRBJ2-7|.|TRBV5-5
CASSLKAVISYEQYF
TGTGCCAGCAGCTTAAAAGCGGTTATCTCCTACGAGCAGTACTTC
>.|TRBJ2-2|.|TRBV7-9
CASSWSGRNTGELFF
TGTGCCAGCAGCTGGAGCGGGCGGAACACCGGGGAGCTGTTTTTT
>.|TRBJ2-3|.|TRBV11-2
CASSVLGISDTQYF
TGTGCCAGCAGCGTACTAGGGATTTCGGATACGCAGTATTTT
>.|TRBJ2-4|.|TRBV7-2
CASSLGQGISAKNIQYF
TGTGCCAGCAGCTTAGGGCAGGGAATTTCAGCCAAAAACATTCAGTACTTC
>.|TRBJ2-1|.|TRBV29-1
CTLKGTRGLYEQFF
TGCACCCTGAAGGGCACCCGGGGGTTGTATGAGCAGTTCTTC
>.|TRBJ2-5|.|TRBV10-3
CATGADRPETQYF
TGTGCCACCGGGGCGGACAGACCAGAGACCCAGTACTTC
>.|TRBJ2-1|.|TRBV6-5
CASGELVYNEQFF
TGTGCCAGCGGGGAGTTGGTCTACAATGAGCAGTTCTTC
>.|TRBJ2-6|.|TRBV29-1
CSVEVRDGGANVLTF
TGCAGCGTTGAAGTACGAGATGGTGGGGCCAACGTCCTGACTTTC
>.|TRBJ1-4|.|TRBV4-3
CASSQASGRSNEKLFF
TGCGCCAGCAGCCAGGCTTCAGGGAGGTCTAATGAAAAACTGTTTTTT
>TRBD1|TRBJ2-7|.|TRBV30
CAWSDGTGGHEQYF
TGTGCCTGGAGTGACGGGACAGGGGGCCACGAGCAGTACTTC
>TRBD1|TRBJ1-1|.|TRBV28
CASSSSGTGNTEAFF
TGTGCCAGCAGTTCCTCCGGGACAGGGAACACTGAAGCTTTCTTT
>.|TRBJ1-1|.|TRBV5-1
CASSFGLGADTEAFF
TGCGCCAGCAGCTTTGGACTAGGAGCAGACACTGAAGCTTTCTTT
>.|TRBJ2-4|once|TRBV6-5
CASSYSRQLAKNIQYF
TGTGCCAGCAGTTACTCCAGACAGCTAGCCAAAAACATTCAGTACTTC
>.|TRBJ2-3|.|TRBV6-4
CASRTESGTRSTDTQYF
TGTGCCAGCAGAACAGAATCCGGGACTCGGAGCACAGATACGCAGTATTTT
>.|TRBJ2-1|.|TRBV29-1
CSVETSKVGVNEQFF
TGCAGCGTTGAGACTAGTAAGGTAGGGGTAAATGAGCAGTTCTTC
>.|TRBJ1-2|once|TRBV30
CAWSRRGFQPGYTF
TGTGCCTGGAGTCGGCGGGGTTTTCAACCCGGCTACACCTTC
>.|TRBJ1-3|.|TRBV6-1
CASSEAQISGNTIYF
TGTGCCAGCAGTGAAGCCCAGATCTCTGGAAACACCATATATTTT
>.|TRBJ2-5|.|TRBV7-9
CASSFGVQETQYF
TGTGCCAGCAGCTTCGGGGTACAAGAGACCCAGTACTTC
>TRBD2|TRBJ2-7|.|TRBV2
CASSEGAGVKYEQYF
TGTGCCAGCAGTGAAGGAGCGGGAGTTAAATACGAGCAGTACTTC
>TRBD2|TRBJ2-3|.|TRBV27
CASRASGYTDTQYF
TGTGCCAGCAGGGCTAGCGGCTACACAGATACGCAGTATTTT
>.|TRBJ2-7|.|TRBV4-1
CASSQDELFSYEQYF
TGCGCCAGCAGCCAAGATGAGTTATTTTCCTACGAGCAGTACTTC
>.|TRBJ2-5|.|TRBV11-2
CASSLGLGAGETQYF
TGTGCCAGCAGCTTAGGTCTAGGGGCTGGGGAGACCCAGTACTTC
>TRBD2|TRBJ2-1|once|TRBV6-5
CASSYRPSGQNEQFF
TGTGCCAGCAGTTACAGGCCTAGCGGTCAGAATGAGCAGTTCTTC
>.|TRBJ1-1|.|TRBV6-4
CASSPREGTEAFF
TGTGCCAGCAGTCCCCGGGAGGGCACTGAAGCTTTCTTT
>TRBD1|TRBJ1-1|few|TRBV30
CAWSAGTGNTEAFF
TGTGCCTGGAGTGCCGGGACAGGGAACACTGAAGCTTTCTTT
>.|TRBJ2-7|.|TRBV2
CASSVSAYGYEQYF
TGTGCCAGCAGTGTTTCAGCGTACGGCTACGAGCAGTACTTC
>.|TRBJ1-2|.|TRBV29-1
CSVEKGTGGYGYTF
TGCAGCGTTGAAAAAGGAACGGGAGGGTACGGCTACACCTTC
>TRBD2|TRBJ2-1|.|TRBV5-1
CASSLALAGGFDNEQFF
TGCGCCAGCAGCTTGGCTTTAGCGGGAGGGTTTGACAATGAGCAGTTCTTC
>TRBD2|TRBJ2-1|.|TRBV5-6
CASSSWTSGLNNEQFF
TGTGCCAGCAGCTCGTGGACTAGCGGCCTGAACAATGAGCAGTTCTTC
>TRBD2|TRBJ2-3|.|TRBV25-1
CASSEETSGRAGTQYF
TGTGCCAGCAGTGAAGAGACTAGCGGGAGGGCGGGTACGCAGTATTTT
>.|TRBJ1-5|.|TRBV19
CASSISDSNQPQHF
TGTGCCAGTAGTATTTCAGATAGCAATCAGCCCCAGCATTTT
>.|TRBJ2-3|.|TRBV5-1
CASSFGPLKQGSDTQYF
TGCGCCAGCAGCTTCGGACCACTCAAACAGGGCTCAGATACGCAGTATTTT